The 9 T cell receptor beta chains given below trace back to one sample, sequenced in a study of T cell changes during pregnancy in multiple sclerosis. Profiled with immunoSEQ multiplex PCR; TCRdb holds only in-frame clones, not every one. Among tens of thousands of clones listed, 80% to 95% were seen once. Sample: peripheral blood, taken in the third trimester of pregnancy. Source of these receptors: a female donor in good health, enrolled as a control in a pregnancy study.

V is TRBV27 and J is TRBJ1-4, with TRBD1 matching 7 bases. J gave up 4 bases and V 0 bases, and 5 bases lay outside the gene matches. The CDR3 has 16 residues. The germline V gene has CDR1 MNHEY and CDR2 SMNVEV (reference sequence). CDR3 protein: CASSLSGDSLNEKLFF. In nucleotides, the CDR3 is TGTGCCAGCAGTTTATCTGGGGACAGCCTTAATGAAAAACTGTTTTTT.

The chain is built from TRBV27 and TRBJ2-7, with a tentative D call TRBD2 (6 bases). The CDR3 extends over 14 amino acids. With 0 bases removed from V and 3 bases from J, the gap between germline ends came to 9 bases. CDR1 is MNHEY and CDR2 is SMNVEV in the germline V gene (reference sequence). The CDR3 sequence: CASSLSTGSYEQYF. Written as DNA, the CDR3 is TGTGCCAGCAGTTTATCTACCGGGAGCTACGAGCAGTACTTC.

CDR3 bases: TGTGCCAGCAGCTCCTTCCGTGGCGGGAGGCGCAAAGAGACCCAGTACTTC. It codes for CASSSFRGGRRKETQYF. The rearrangement joins TRBV7-8 to TRBJ2-5; 8 bases match TRBD2. Germline values: CDR1 SGHVS, CDR2 FQNEAQ. J was trimmed by 3 bases and V by 4 bases; bases with no gene match: 13. CDR3 size: 17 residues.

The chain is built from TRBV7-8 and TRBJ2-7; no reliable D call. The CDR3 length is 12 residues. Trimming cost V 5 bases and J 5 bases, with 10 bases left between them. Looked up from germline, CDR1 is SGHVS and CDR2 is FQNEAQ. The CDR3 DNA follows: TGTGCCAGCAGCCTTAGACTGAACGAGCAGTACTTC. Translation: CASSLRLNEQYF. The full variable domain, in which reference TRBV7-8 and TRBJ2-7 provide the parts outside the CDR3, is GAGVSQSPRYKVAKRGQDVALRCDPISGHVSLFWYQQALGQGPEFLTYFQNEAQLDKSGLPSDRFFAERPEGSVSTLKIQRTQQEDSAVYLCASSLRLNEQYFGPGTRLTVT.

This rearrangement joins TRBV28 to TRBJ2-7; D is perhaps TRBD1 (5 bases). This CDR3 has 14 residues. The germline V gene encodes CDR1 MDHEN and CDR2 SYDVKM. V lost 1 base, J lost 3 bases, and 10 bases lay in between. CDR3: CASSLYGTGYEQYF. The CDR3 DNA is TGTGCCAGCAGTTTATATGGCACAGGCTACGAGCAGTACTTC.

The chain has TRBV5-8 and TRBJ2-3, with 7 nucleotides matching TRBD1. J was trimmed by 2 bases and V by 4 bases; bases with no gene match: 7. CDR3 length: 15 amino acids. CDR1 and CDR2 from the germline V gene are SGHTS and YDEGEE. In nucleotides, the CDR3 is TGTGCCAGCAGCCCCGGACAGGAGCCCACAGATACGCAGTATTTT. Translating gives CASSPGQEPTDTQYF. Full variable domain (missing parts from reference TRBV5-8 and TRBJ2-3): EAGVTQSPTHLIKTRGQQATLRCSPISGHTSVYWYQQALGLGLQFLLWYDEGEERNRGNFPPRFSGRQFPNYSSELNVNALELEDSALYLCASSPGQEPTDTQYFGPGTRLTVL.

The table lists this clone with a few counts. The CDR3 DNA follows: TGTGCCAGCAGCTTAGGGGCCCGAGACACTGAAGCTTTCTTT. Translation gives CASSLGARDTEAFF. This rearrangement joins TRBV7-9 to TRBJ1-1; D is unclear. CDR1 is SEHNR and CDR2 is FQNEAQ in the germline V gene (reference sequence). The ends were cut back, 1 base at V and 3 bases at J, with 9 bases in the middle. The CDR3 is 14 amino acids.

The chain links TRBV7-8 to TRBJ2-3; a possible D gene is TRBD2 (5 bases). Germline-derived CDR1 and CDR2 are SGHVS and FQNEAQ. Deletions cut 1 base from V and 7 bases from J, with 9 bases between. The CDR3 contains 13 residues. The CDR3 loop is CASSLDPGNTQYF. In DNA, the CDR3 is TGTGCCAGCAGCTTAGATCCGGGGAATACGCAGTATTTT.

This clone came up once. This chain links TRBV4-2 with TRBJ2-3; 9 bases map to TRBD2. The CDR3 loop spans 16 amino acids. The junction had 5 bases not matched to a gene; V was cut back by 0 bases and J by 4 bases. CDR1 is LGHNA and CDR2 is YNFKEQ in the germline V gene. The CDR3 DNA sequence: TGTGCCAGCAGCCAAGAAGGCGGGAGGGTCGCAGATACGCAGTATTTT. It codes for CASSQEGGRVADTQYF.